This TCR beta chain was captured in a study of blood T cell repertoires in COVID-19. Study summary: Samples came from the United States, Italy and Spain, spanning acute and convalescent COVID-19.

TCRdb's copy holds only in-frame clones and misses some; the assay was immunoSEQ multiplex PCR. The repertoire holds about 300,000 clones, with nearly 90% as singletons. This clone appeared a single time. The germline V gene has CDR1 SEHNR and CDR2 FQNEAQ (reference sequence). CDR3 size: 13 residues. J lost 4 bases, V lost 5 bases, and 2 bases had no gene match. The TCR was taken from a woman under 40 with COVID-19, enrolled during active disease. The chain uses TRBV7-9 and TRBJ1-1, with TRBD1 matching over 9 bases. The specimen was peripheral blood. DNA of the CDR3: TGTGCCAGCAGCCAGACAGGGGGCACTGAAGCTTTCTTT. Its protein product is CASSQTGGTEAFF.